One sample yielded the 8 T cell receptor beta chains listed below, sequenced in a study of CD8 T cells in ankylosing spondylitis. TCRdb reprocessed the 5' RACE reads via MiXCR and lists one record per CDR3 protein. The table has around 540,000 distinct CDR3 sequences, roughly an eighth seen once; the top ten hold approximately 6.3%. Antigens for these TCRs are unknown. Study-wide results and limits: What seemed typical of ankylosing spondylitis blood was a TCR beta motif built from several highly homologous variants.

Material for sequencing was blood, either unsorted or a sorted T cell fraction (not recorded which). Receptor source: a male donor with ankylosing spondylitis.

This sequence joins TRBV28 and TRBJ1-2; 8 bases align to TRBD1. Trimming cost V 4 bases and J 5 bases; bases outside gene matches: 6. This CDR3 comprises 14 residues. Germline CDR1 reads MDHEN; CDR2 reads SYDVKM. CDR3 nucleotides: TGTGCCAGCAGTTCCCAGGGACAGGTGTATGGCTACACCTTC. Its protein product is CASSSQGQVYGYTF.

The chain employs TRBV5-8 and TRBJ2-2; D is unresolved. The CDR3 has 13 residues. In germline, CDR1 is SGHTS, CDR2 YDEGEE. With 6 bases removed from V and 7 bases from J, the gap between germline ends came to 13 bases. CDR3 DNA: TGTGCCAGCATCGAATTGGCTTTCGGGGAGCTGTTTTTT. Protein product: CASIELAFGELFF.

For the CDR3, the DNA is TGTGCCAGCAAAACGGGGCTCTACAATGAGCAGTTCTTC. It is translated as CASKTGLYNEQFF. This sequence joins TRBV6-2 or TRBV6-3 and TRBJ2-1; D possibly uses TRBD1 or TRBD2 (5 bases each). Germline lookup yields CDR1 MNHEY and CDR2 SVGEGT. V shed 7 bases and J shed 3 bases, with 10 bases lying between them. CDR3 length: 13 residues.

V gene TRBV10-1 combines with J gene TRBJ2-3, with D possibly being TRBD2 (5 bases). Germline V CDR1 and CDR2: WNHNN, SYGVQD (reference sequence). This CDR3 contains 15 residues. The V gene lost 3 bases and the J gene lost 1 base, with 11 bases spanning the gap. The DNA of the CDR3 is TGCGCCAGCAGTGACCCAGCGGAAGGCACAGATACGCAGTATTTT. Protein product: CASSDPAEGTDTQYF.

This clonotype showed up just a few times. CDR3 nucleotides: TGTGCCAGCAGTAGTAGCGGGCAGAGCACAGATACGCAGTATTTT. This encodes CASSSSGQSTDTQYF. The V gene is TRBV12-3 or TRBV12-4, the J gene TRBJ2-3; TRBD2 aligns across 7 bases. This CDR3 spans 15 amino acids. The trim removed 5 bases at V and 0 bases at J, leaving 5 bases unmatched.

The CDR3 spells CAWSVLNQETQYF. CDR3 coding DNA: TGTGCCTGGAGTGTCCTAAACCAAGAGACCCAGTACTTC. The V gene is TRBV30, the J gene TRBJ2-5; D is unresolved. The germline V and J ends were trimmed by 0 bases and 0 bases, with 5 bases remaining between them. CDR3 length: 13 amino acids. Germline CDR1 and CDR2: GTSNPN and SVGIG (reference sequence).

Only a few counts were recorded for this clonotype. This chain uses TRBV5-4 with TRBJ2-7; a possible D gene is TRBD1 (5 bases). Germline V lookup: CDR1 SGHNT, CDR2 YYREEE (reference sequence). V was cut by 0 bases and J by 1 base, with 23 bases left in between. The CDR3 runs 19 residues. The CDR3: CASSLADPVDSFRSYEQYF. The CDR3 nucleotides are TGTGCCAGCAGCTTGGCTGACCCGGTAGACAGCTTTAGGTCCTACGAGCAGTACTTC.

This clonotype was counted between two and nine times. The chain links TRBV12-3 or TRBV12-4 to TRBJ2-4, with D perhaps given as TRBD1 or TRBD2 (6 bases each). CDR3 length equals 13 residues. With 9 bases removed from V and 5 bases from J, the gap between germline ends came to 14 bases. The CDR3 loop reads CASLRGDQNIQYF. CDR3 in DNA: TGTGCCAGTCTGAGGGGGGACCAAAACATTCAGTACTTC.